This TCR beta chain was recovered during a study of T cell responses to AZD1222 COVID-19 vaccine. Using immunoSEQ multiplex PCR, the repertoire was profiled, and TCRdb retains in-frame clones only, with some absent. In the table there are 90,000 to 120,000 clones, about 92% of which are singletons. This clone occurred a few times. Unmatched junction bases numbered 7, after V lost 5 bases and J lost 1 base. Germline V CDR1 and CDR2: SNHLY, FYNNEI. The CDR3 consists of 15 residues. This TCR was sampled from an adult who received the AZD1222 COVID-19 vaccine. The chain has TRBV2 and TRBJ2-5; 7 bases are shared with TRBD1. Sequenced here: peripheral blood, sampled 28 days after the second AZD1222 dose. The CDR3 DNA follows: TGTGCCAGCAGTTGGGCCGGGACAGTCCAAGAGACCCAGTACTTC. Amino acids: CASSWAGTVQETQYF. Full variable domain (outside the CDR3, taken from reference TRBV2 and TRBJ2-5): EPEVTQTPSHQVTQMGQEVILRCVPISNHLYFYWYRQILGQKVEFLVSFYNNEISEKSEIFDDQFSVERPDGSNFTLKIRSTKLEDSAMYFCASSWAGTVQETQYFGPGTRLLVL.